This is a list of T cell receptor beta chains from one sample in a study of T cell responses to AZD1222 COVID-19 vaccine. The table came from immunoSEQ multiplex PCR; TCRdb's copy has only in-frame clones and leaves some out. The sample holds approximately 220,000 clones, just over 90% seen once. This specimen consisted of peripheral blood, obtained on day 0 of MenACWY control vaccination. Receptors originate from an adult in good health. The CDR3 runs from the conserved cysteine through the conserved F or W. Fields, in order: J gene, V gene, D gene, clone size, CDR3 protein, CDR3 DNA. The D gene is left open where the match is weak. Expanded clones get a size class; other rows say once, few or many, or leave the size out.

j_call: TRBJ1-3; v_call: TRBV29-1; d_call: .; clone_size: .; cdr3_aa: CSVTGTGSTIYF; cdr3_nt: TGCAGCGTTACGGGGACGGGGAGCACCATATATTTT
j_call: TRBJ1-1; v_call: TRBV15; d_call: .; clone_size: .; cdr3_aa: CATSRGKTPNTEAFF; cdr3_nt: TGTGCCACCAGCAGAGGTAAGACACCCAACACTGAAGCTTTCTTT
j_call: TRBJ1-2; v_call: TRBV4-3; d_call: TRBD1; clone_size: once; cdr3_aa: CASSTTGAYGYTF; cdr3_nt: TGCGCCAGCAGCACAACAGGGGCCTATGGCTACACCTTC
j_call: TRBJ2-7; v_call: TRBV19; d_call: .; clone_size: .; cdr3_aa: CASSIGRDPYEQYF; cdr3_nt: TGTGCCAGTAGTATAGGGAGGGATCCCTACGAGCAGTACTTC
j_call: TRBJ2-5; v_call: TRBV6-5; d_call: TRBD2; clone_size: .; cdr3_aa: CASSYSGTSGQETQYF; cdr3_nt: TGTGCCAGCAGTTACTCTGGGACTAGCGGACAAGAGACCCAGTACTTC
j_call: TRBJ1-5; v_call: TRBV3-1/TRBV3-2; d_call: .; clone_size: .; cdr3_aa: CASSQQTSHQPQHF; cdr3_nt: TGTGCCAGCAGCCAGCAGACAAGCCATCAGCCCCAGCATTTT
j_call: TRBJ1-1; v_call: TRBV6-4; d_call: .; clone_size: .; cdr3_aa: CASSVQTNTEAFF; cdr3_nt: TGTGCCAGCAGTGTACAGACGAACACTGAAGCTTTCTTT
j_call: TRBJ2-5; v_call: TRBV7-2; d_call: .; clone_size: .; cdr3_aa: CASSPTGGRGRETQYF; cdr3_nt: TGTGCCAGCAGCCCCACCGGAGGTAGGGGAAGAGAGACCCAGTACTTC
j_call: TRBJ2-7; v_call: TRBV30; d_call: TRBD1; clone_size: .; cdr3_aa: CAWSVGTGRYEQYF; cdr3_nt: TGTGCCTGGAGTGTTGGGACAGGGCGCTACGAGCAGTACTTC
j_call: TRBJ1-2; v_call: TRBV3-1/TRBV3-2; d_call: .; clone_size: .; cdr3_aa: CASSRTENYGYTF; cdr3_nt: TGTGCCAGCAGCCGGACAGAGAACTATGGCTACACCTTC
j_call: TRBJ1-6; v_call: TRBV27; d_call: .; clone_size: .; cdr3_aa: CASSLYSTTRNSPLHF; cdr3_nt: TGTGCCAGCAGCCTTTATTCGACGACAAGAAATTCACCCCTCCACTTT
j_call: TRBJ1-1; v_call: TRBV7-3; d_call: .; clone_size: .; cdr3_aa: CASSPLGTLNTEAFF; cdr3_nt: TGTGCCAGCAGCCCACTCGGGACACTGAACACTGAAGCTTTCTTT
j_call: TRBJ1-5; v_call: TRBV28; d_call: .; clone_size: .; cdr3_aa: CASSFPGWAGVPNQPQHF; cdr3_nt: TGTGCCAGCAGTTTCCCGGGGTGGGCTGGGGTCCCAAATCAGCCCCAGCATTTT
j_call: TRBJ1-1; v_call: TRBV29-1; d_call: TRBD1; clone_size: once; cdr3_aa: CSVMGQGAMNTEAFF; cdr3_nt: TGCAGCGTCATGGGACAGGGGGCAATGAACACTGAAGCTTTCTTT
j_call: TRBJ1-2; v_call: TRBV5-6; d_call: TRBD1; clone_size: once; cdr3_aa: CASSVGQGDYGYTF; cdr3_nt: TGTGCCAGCAGCGTGGGACAGGGGGACTATGGCTACACCTTC
j_call: TRBJ1-4; v_call: TRBV5-1; d_call: .; clone_size: .; cdr3_aa: CASSLGPLGEKLFF; cdr3_nt: TGCGCCAGCAGCTTAGGACCCCTGGGGGAAAAACTGTTTTTT
j_call: TRBJ2-2; v_call: TRBV11-3; d_call: TRBD2; clone_size: once; cdr3_aa: CASSPSLLAGGELFF; cdr3_nt: TGTGCCAGCAGCCCCTCCCTACTAGCGGGCGGGGAGCTGTTTTTT
j_call: TRBJ1-1; v_call: TRBV19; d_call: TRBD1; clone_size: .; cdr3_aa: CASHDRVTEAFF; cdr3_nt: TGTGCCAGCCACGACAGGGTTACTGAAGCTTTCTTT
j_call: TRBJ2-7; v_call: TRBV28; d_call: .; clone_size: .; cdr3_aa: CASSLSTPYEQYF; cdr3_nt: TGTGCCAGCAGTTTAAGTACCCCCTACGAGCAGTACTTC
j_call: TRBJ1-2; v_call: TRBV6-5; d_call: .; clone_size: few; cdr3_aa: CASRGDADYGYTF; cdr3_nt: TGTGCCAGCAGAGGGGATGCGGACTATGGCTACACCTTC
j_call: TRBJ1-1; v_call: TRBV2; d_call: .; clone_size: .; cdr3_aa: CASSAMQTTEAFF; cdr3_nt: TGTGCCAGCAGTGCTATGCAAACGACTGAAGCTTTCTTT
j_call: TRBJ1-5; v_call: TRBV28; d_call: TRBD1; clone_size: .; cdr3_aa: CASSSTGQGSNQPQHF; cdr3_nt: TGTGCCAGCAGCTCCACAGGACAGGGTAGTAATCAGCCCCAGCATTTT
j_call: TRBJ1-1; v_call: TRBV6-5; d_call: .; clone_size: .; cdr3_aa: CASSYRGKDTEAFF; cdr3_nt: TGTGCCAGCAGTTATAGGGGAAAGGACACTGAAGCTTTCTTT